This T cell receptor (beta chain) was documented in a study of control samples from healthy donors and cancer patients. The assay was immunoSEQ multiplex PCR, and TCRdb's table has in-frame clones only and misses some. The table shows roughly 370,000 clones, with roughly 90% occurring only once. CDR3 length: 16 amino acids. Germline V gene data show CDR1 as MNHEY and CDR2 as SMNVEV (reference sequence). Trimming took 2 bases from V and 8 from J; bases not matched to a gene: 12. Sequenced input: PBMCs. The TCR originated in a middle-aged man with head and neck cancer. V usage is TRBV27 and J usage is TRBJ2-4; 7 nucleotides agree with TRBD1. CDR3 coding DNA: TGTGCCAGCAGTTTACGCCTAGACAGGGTAAAGGACATTCAGTACTTC. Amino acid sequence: CASSLRLDRVKDIQYF.